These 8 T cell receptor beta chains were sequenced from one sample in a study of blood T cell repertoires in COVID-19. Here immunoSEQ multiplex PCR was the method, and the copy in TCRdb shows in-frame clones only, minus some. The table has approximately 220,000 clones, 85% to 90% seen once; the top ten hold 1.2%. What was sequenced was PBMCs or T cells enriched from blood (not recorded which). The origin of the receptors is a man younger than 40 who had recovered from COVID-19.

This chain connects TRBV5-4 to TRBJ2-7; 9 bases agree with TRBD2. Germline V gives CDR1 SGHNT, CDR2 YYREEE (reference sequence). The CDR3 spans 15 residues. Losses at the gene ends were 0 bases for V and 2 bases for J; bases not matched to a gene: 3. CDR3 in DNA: TGTGCCAGCAGCTTGGAACTAGCGGGTACCTACGAGCAGTACTTC. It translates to CASSLELAGTYEQYF.

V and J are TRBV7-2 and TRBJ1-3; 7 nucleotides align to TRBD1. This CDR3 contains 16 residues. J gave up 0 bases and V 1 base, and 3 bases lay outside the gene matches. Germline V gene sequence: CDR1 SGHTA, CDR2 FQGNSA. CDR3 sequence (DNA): TGTGCCAGCAGCTTAGTAGAGGGGGCCTCTGGAAACACCATATATTTT. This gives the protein CASSLVEGASGNTIYF.

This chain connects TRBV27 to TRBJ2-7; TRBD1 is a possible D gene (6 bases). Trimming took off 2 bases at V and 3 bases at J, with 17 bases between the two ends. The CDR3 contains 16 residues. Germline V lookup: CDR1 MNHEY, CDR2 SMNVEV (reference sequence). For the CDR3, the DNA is TGTGCCAGCAGTTTACGACAGGCCTTGCGAGACTACGAGCAGTACTTC. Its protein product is CASSLRQALRDYEQYF.

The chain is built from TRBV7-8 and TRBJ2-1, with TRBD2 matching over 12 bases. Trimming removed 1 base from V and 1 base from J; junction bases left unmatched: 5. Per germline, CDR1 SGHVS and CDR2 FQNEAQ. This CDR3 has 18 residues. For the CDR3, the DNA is TGTGCCAGCAGCTTAGTACCCACTAGCGGGGGGTCCTACAATGAGCAGTTCTTC. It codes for CASSLVPTSGGSYNEQFF. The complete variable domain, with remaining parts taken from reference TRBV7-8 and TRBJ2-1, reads GAGVSQSPRYKVAKRGQDVALRCDPISGHVSLFWYQQALGQGPEFLTYFQNEAQLDKSGLPSDRFFAERPEGSVSTLKIQRTQQEDSAVYLCASSLVPTSGGSYNEQFFGPGTRLTVL.

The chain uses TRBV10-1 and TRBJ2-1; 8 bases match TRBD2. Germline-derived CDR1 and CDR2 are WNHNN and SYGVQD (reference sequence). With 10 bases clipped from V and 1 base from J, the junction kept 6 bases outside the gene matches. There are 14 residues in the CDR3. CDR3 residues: CATSRGGSYNEQFF. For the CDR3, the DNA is TGCGCCACCAGCCGGGGGGGTTCCTACAATGAGCAGTTCTTC.

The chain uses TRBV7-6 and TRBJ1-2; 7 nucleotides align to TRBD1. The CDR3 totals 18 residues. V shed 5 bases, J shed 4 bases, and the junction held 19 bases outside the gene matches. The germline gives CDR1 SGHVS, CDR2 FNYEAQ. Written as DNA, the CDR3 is TGTGCCAGCAGCCCCAGAAATACAGGGGTTTTGGCGTTCTATGGCTACACCTTC. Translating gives CASSPRNTGVLAFYGYTF.

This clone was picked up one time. The CDR3: CASSSSGGNKMRETQYF. As DNA, the CDR3 is TGTGCCAGCAGCTCGAGCGGGGGGAATAAAATGCGGGAGACCCAGTACTTC. The chain couples TRBV5-4 to TRBJ2-5; 9 bases are shared with TRBD2. Germline V gene sequence: CDR1 SGHNT, CDR2 YYREEE (reference sequence). V lost 3 bases and J lost 5; bases outside the gene matches: 14. The CDR3 is 17 amino acids.

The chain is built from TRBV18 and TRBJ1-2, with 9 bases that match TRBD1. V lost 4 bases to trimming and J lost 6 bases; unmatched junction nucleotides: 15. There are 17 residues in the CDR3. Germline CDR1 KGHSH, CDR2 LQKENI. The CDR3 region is CASSRLQGATSFDGYTF. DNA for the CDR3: TGTGCCAGCTCACGCCTACAGGGGGCGACGTCTTTCGATGGCTACACCTTC.